These 4 T cell receptor beta chains were all obtained from the same sample, sequenced in a study of early T cells in non-severe SARS-CoV-2 infection (dated by TCRdb to about 2021). The library was prepared using 5' RACE. Sequencing instrument: NextSeq 500. TCRdb trimmed the raw reads at Q25, called clones with MiXCR and kept productive beta chains. One record per CDR3 amino acid sequence lists the most common genes and DNA. The sample table contains roughly 72,000 distinct CDR3 sequences; only one count was recorded for roughly 12% of them. Together, the top ten hold less than 3% of the sample. The sample was whole blood, taken at baseline. These receptors all come from an adult who was a healthcare worker with PCR-confirmed SARS-CoV-2 infection or an uninfected control (not recorded which).

In its sample, this clonotype was seen a few times. This chain connects TRBV29-1 to TRBJ2-1; D gene unclear. The CDR3 is 12 residues long. Per the germline V gene, CDR1 is SQVTM and CDR2 is ANQGSEA. V shed 4 bases and J shed 8 bases, with 12 bases lying between them. CDR3 region: CSVAPLSDEQFF. The CDR3 DNA sequence: TGCAGCGTTGCCCCCCTTTCCGATGAGCAGTTCTTC.

Only a few counts were recorded for this clonotype. J is TRBJ2-5 and V is TRBV25-1, with 8 bases matching TRBD1. V was clipped by 0 bases and J by 2 bases; unmatched bases: 5. This CDR3 is built from 16 residues. Germline values: CDR1 MGHDK, CDR2 SYGVNS. The CDR3: CASSEYEQGGQETQYF. The CDR3 bases are TGTGCCAGCAGTGAATATGAACAGGGGGGACAAGAGACCCAGTACTTC.

This clonotype was seen only a few times. The chain couples TRBV29-1 to TRBJ2-5; D not resolved. Germline loops: CDR1 SQVTM, CDR2 ANQGSEA. V lost 8 bases and J 3 bases, leaving 10 bases between the germline ends. The CDR3 is made up of 11 amino acids. The CDR3 DNA reads TGCAGCCACAAGTACAAAGAGACCCAGTACTTC. It encodes CSHKYKETQYF.

There are a few counts of this clonotype. The chain couples TRBV28 to TRBJ2-7; D not certain. The CDR3 is 13 residues long. Looked up from germline, CDR1 is MDHEN and CDR2 is SYDVKM. The V gene lost 3 bases and the J gene lost 3 bases, with 9 bases spanning the gap. The CDR3 DNA sequence: TGTGCCAGCAGTTTTAGAAGCTACTACGAGCAGTACTTC. This encodes CASSFRSYYEQYF. The full variable domain, its missing parts supplied by reference TRBV28 and TRBJ2-7, is DVKVTQSSRYLVKRTGEKVFLECVQDMDHENMFWYRQDPGLGLRLIYFSYDVKMKEKGDIPEGYSVSREKKERFSLILESASTNQTSMYLCASSFRSYYEQYFGPGTRLTVT.